The following is a T cell receptor (beta chain) sequence with its context. The data were obtained in a study of blood T cell repertoires in COVID-19. Looked up from germline, CDR1 is ENHRY and CDR2 is SYGVKD. With V trimmed by 0 bases and J by 5 bases, 7 bases remained unmatched. This CDR3 has 16 residues. TCRdb's copy holds only in-frame clones and misses some; the assay was immunoSEQ multiplex PCR. The sample holds approximately 110,000 clones, around 84% seen once. Material for sequencing was peripheral blood. J is TRBJ2-3 and V is TRBV10-3, with TRBD2 identical over 8 bases. The origin of this receptor is a human donor in a cohort sampled during active COVID-19. The CDR3 nucleotides read TGTGCCATCAGTGAGTCAATCGGGGGGGCGATAGATACGCAGTATTTT. Amino acids: CAISESIGGAIDTQYF.